This T cell receptor beta chain was identified in a study of T cells in Graves' hyperthyroidism and ophthalmopathy. Between the trimmed V and J ends, which lost 2 bases and 3 bases, there was a span of 7 bases. Germline assignment: CDR1 SGHRS and CDR2 YFSETQ. The CDR3 covers 13 residues. RNA transcripts were the template for amplifying TCR beta CDR3 regions. The TCR CDR3 first-round RT-PCR relied on the HTBI primer set. TCRdb reprocessed the multiplex PCR reads with MiXCR, giving one entry per CDR3 protein. The sample gives some 720,000 distinct CDR3 sequences, 15% to 20% of which show up once; roughly 8% is in the top ten. This clonotype was counted ten times or more.

The chain uses TRBV5-1 and TRBJ2-3, with D possibly matching TRBD2 (6 bases). Sequenced: blood. This TCR came from a man in his late teens or twenties with Graves' hyperthyroidism. The chain's CDR3 is CASSFRETDTQYF. In DNA, the CDR3 is TGCGCCAGCAGCTTTCGGGAGACAGATACGCAGTATTTT.